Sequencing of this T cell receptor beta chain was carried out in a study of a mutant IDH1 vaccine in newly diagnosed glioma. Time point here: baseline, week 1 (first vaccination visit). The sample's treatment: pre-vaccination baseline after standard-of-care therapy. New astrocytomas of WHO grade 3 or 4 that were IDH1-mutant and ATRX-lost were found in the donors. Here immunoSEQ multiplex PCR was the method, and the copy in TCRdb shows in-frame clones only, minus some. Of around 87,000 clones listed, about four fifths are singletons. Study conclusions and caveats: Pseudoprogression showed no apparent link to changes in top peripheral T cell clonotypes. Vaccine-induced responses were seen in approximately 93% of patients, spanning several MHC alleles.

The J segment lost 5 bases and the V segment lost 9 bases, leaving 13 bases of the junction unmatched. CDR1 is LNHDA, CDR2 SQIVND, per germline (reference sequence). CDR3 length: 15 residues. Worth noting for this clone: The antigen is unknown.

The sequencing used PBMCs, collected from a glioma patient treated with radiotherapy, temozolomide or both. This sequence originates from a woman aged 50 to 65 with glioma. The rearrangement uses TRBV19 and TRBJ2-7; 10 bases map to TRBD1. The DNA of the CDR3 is TGTGCCAGCCATAAACCGGGACAGGGGAGAAACGAGCAGTACTTC. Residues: CASHKPGQGRNEQYF.